The 7 T cell receptor beta chains reported below all come from one sample, sequenced in a study of T cell clonality in common variable immunodeficiency. Sequencing used immunoSEQ multiplex PCR; TCRdb keeps in-frame clones, though not all of them. Listed for the sample are 39,000 or so clones, none seen a single time. Sequenced input: peripheral blood mononuclear cells. The receptors here all came from a person aged 18 to 70 in good health.

This clone was recorded many times. The read halts 3 residues ahead of the CDR3 end, with the missing end drawn from the germline J gene. The rearrangement joins TRBV19 to TRBJ1-6; 7 nucleotides line up with TRBD1. CDR3 length: 16 amino acids. Germline CDR1 is LNHDA and CDR2 is SQIVND (reference sequence). With V trimmed by 5 bases and J by 0 bases, 4 bases remained unmatched. The CDR3 sequence is CASSEGASSYNSPLHF. The DNA read from the CDR3 is TGTGCCAGTAGTGAGGGGGCGAGCTCCTATAATTCACCC.

CDR3 DNA (partial): TGTGCCAGCAGCCCAGTGAATTCAGGGGGCAATGAC. Translated: CASSPVNSGGND. The CDR3 reads in full as CASSPVNSGGNDYTF. V is TRBV7-3 and J is TRBJ1-2; 8 nucleotides align to TRBD1. The read ends 3 residues before the CDR3 terminus; that terminus is restored from the germline J gene. The CDR3 consists of 15 residues. Germline V lookup: CDR1 SGHTA, CDR2 FQGTGA.

A word on this clone: The CDR3 end is not reached by the read, which stops 3 residues before it; the germline J gene fills it in. The chain uses TRBV20-1 and TRBJ2-1; 9 nucleotides line up with TRBD2. The V gene end was trimmed by 6 bases and the J gene end by 7 bases; junction bases not matched to a gene: 16. The germline V gene has CDR1 DFQATT and CDR2 SNEGSKA (reference sequence). The CDR3 has 16 residues. CDR3 DNA, as far as it was read: TGCAGTGCCGCGGTCAGTATAGCGGGAGTAGCGAATGAG. Translation: CSAAVSIAGVANE. From start to end, the CDR3 is CSAAVSIAGVANEQFF.

This clone was seen repeatedly, ten times or more. The CDR3 goes on 3 residues after the read ends, and that part is filled in from the germline J gene. The rearrangement uses TRBV2 and TRBJ2-1; D gene uncertain. Trimming took 1 base from V and 6 from J, leaving 13 bases between them. The CDR3 covers 15 residues. Germline CDR1 and CDR2: SNHLY and FYNNEI. The CDR3 DNA, read in part, is TGTGCCAGCAGTGAAGAGGGTCTACTGGGCAATGAG. Amino acids: CASSEEGLLGNE. The entire CDR3 reads CASSEEGLLGNEQFF.

This clone showed up many times. The CDR3 end falls 3 residues outside the read, so it is completed with the germline J gene. The chain has TRBV19 and TRBJ2-1; no firm D call. The CDR3 has 14 amino acids. V gave up 5 bases and J gave up 3 bases, with 11 bases separating them. The germline V gene encodes CDR1 LNHDA and CDR2 SQIVND (reference sequence). The CDR3 spells CASSPRVIYNEQFF. The sequenced part of the CDR3 DNA is TGTGCCAGTAGTCCCCGGGTCATCTACAATGAG.

This clone was picked up many times. The CDR3 goes on 3 residues after the read ends, and that part is filled in from the germline J gene. The chain carries TRBV7-2 and TRBJ2-2; TRBD2 agrees at 10 bases. Germline V gene data show CDR1 as SGHTA and CDR2 as FQGNSA. This CDR3 is built from 15 residues. The junction had 5 bases not matched to a gene; V was cut back by 5 bases and J by 5 bases. The chain's CDR3 is CASSTSSGGTGELFF. The sequenced part of the CDR3 DNA is TGTGCCAGCAGCACCTCTAGCGGGGGTACCGGGGAG.

This clone was seen ten or more times. Read data end 3 residues before the CDR3 end; the end is taken from the germline J gene. The chain couples TRBV19 to TRBJ2-7, with D perhaps TRBD1 (5 bases). The V end was cut by 5 bases, the J end by 0 bases, with 11 bases between. The CDR3 totals 14 residues. Germline CDR1 and CDR2: LNHDA and SQIVND (reference sequence). CDR3: CASSFDSLSYEQYF. CDR3 bases read: TGTGCCAGTAGTTTTGACAGTCTCTCCTACGAG.